Listed here is a single TCR beta chain. This CDR3 spans 14 amino acids. Germline V lookup: CDR1 SGHDT, CDR2 YYEEEE. V trimming: 0 bases; J trimming: 3 bases; junction bases outside the gene matches: 2. TCR beta chains were sequenced at survey level with immunoSEQ. Measured with immunoSEQ multiplex PCR; TCRdb has only the in-frame clones, and not every one. The table has about 50,000 clones, approximately 95% seen once; the top ten hold approximately 12%. The specimen was PBMCs. The receptor was derived from a man aged 40-49 years with rheumatoid arthritis. The chain links TRBV5-6 to TRBJ2-7; 8 bases are shared with TRBD1. CDR3 amino acids: CASSLGTGIYEQYF. The CDR3 DNA sequence: TGTGCCAGCAGCTTGGGGACAGGGATCTACGAGCAGTACTTC.